Listed here is a single T cell receptor beta chain. A second roughly 6 to 11 cycle PCR used barcoded and J-beta primers. TCRdb reprocessed the 5' RACE reads with MiXCR, giving one entry per CDR3 protein. The sample has under 2,000,000 distinct CDR3 sequences, roughly 49% seen once. Trimming took 2 bases from V and 4 from J; bases not matched to a gene: 8. Germline V gene data show CDR1 as MNHEY and CDR2 as SMNVEV (reference sequence). This CDR3 is built from 16 residues. These data are taken from a study of blood T cells in healthy people across ages. On the study more broadly: Template switching captured about one barcoded beta molecule per two T cells.

The source material was blood. The sequence came from a woman aged 40 to 50 in good health. The chain couples TRBV27 to TRBJ1-2, with 9 positions matching TRBD1. CDR3 sequence (DNA): TGTGCCAGCAGTTTACGTCGGGACAGGGCGAGCTATGGCTACACCTTC. Translating gives CASSLRRDRASYGYTF.